The 20 T cell receptor beta chains presented below share a single source sample, sequenced in a study of T cell responses to AZD1222 COVID-19 vaccine. Assay: immunoSEQ multiplex PCR; the TCRdb copy retains only in-frame clones and omits some. The sample lists roughly 270,000 clones, about 94% seen once, with 0.5% to 0.65% in the top ten. The sample in question was peripheral blood, obtained 28 days after the second AZD1222 dose. The receptors come from an adult who received the AZD1222 COVID-19 vaccine.

The J gene is TRBJ1-1, the V gene TRBV29-1; TRBD1 might be the D (5 bases). Germline lookup yields CDR1 SQVTM and CDR2 ANQGSEA. This CDR3 is built from 12 residues. V lost 4 bases to trimming and J lost 4 bases, with 10 bases between them. This CDR3 reads CSVGGRGTEAFF. The CDR3 coding sequence is TGCAGCGTTGGGGGAAGGGGCACTGAAGCTTTCTTT.

V usage is TRBV29-1 and J usage is TRBJ1-2, with 7 nucleotides matching TRBD1. V trimming: 8 bases; J trimming: 2 bases; junction bases outside the gene matches: 5. Per the germline V gene, CDR1 is SQVTM and CDR2 is ANQGSEA. The CDR3 is 12 residues long. CDR3 residues: CSSRTGNYGYTF. The CDR3, as DNA: TGCAGCTCTAGGACAGGAAACTATGGCTACACCTTC.

The V and J genes are TRBV6-5 and TRBJ2-1, with TRBD2 identical over 8 bases. The CDR3 has 15 residues. The V and J ends lost 6 bases and 8 bases, in that order; junction bases with no gene match: 12. CDR1 is MNHEY, CDR2 SVGAGI, per germline. The CDR3 DNA follows: TGTGCCAGCAGCTCCGGTTCGTTGCGGGGGGATGAGCAGTTCTTC. This encodes CASSSGSLRGDEQFF.

The chain couples TRBV9 to TRBJ1-1; D is perhaps TRBD1 (6 bases). Trimming pared 4 bases from V and 0 bases from J, leaving 10 bases between. Germline CDR1 is SGDLS and CDR2 is YYNGEE. This CDR3 region has 14 residues. The CDR3 here is CASSSRDMNTEAFF. The CDR3 DNA reads TGTGCCAGCAGCTCACGGGACATGAACACTGAAGCTTTCTTT. The full variable domain, in which reference TRBV9 and TRBJ1-1 provide the parts outside the CDR3, is DSGVTQTPKHLITATGQRVTLRCSPRSGDLSVYWYQQSLDQGLQFLIQYYNGEERAKGNILERFSAQQFPDLHSELNLSSLELGDSALYFCASSSRDMNTEAFFGQGTRLTVV.

J is TRBJ1-3 and V is TRBV7-8; unclear D gene. The CDR3 sequence is 16 residues long. Between the trimmed V and J ends, which lost 2 bases and 0 bases, there was a span of 11 bases. Looked up from germline, CDR1 is SGHVS and CDR2 is FQNEAQ. The CDR3 loop reads CASSLQPRGSGNTIYF. The CDR3 DNA reads TGTGCCAGCAGCTTACAACCTCGGGGCTCTGGAAACACCATATATTTT.

The chain combines TRBV9 with TRBJ1-5; perhaps TRBD1 as D (5 bases). Between the trimmed V and J ends, which lost 4 bases and 1 base, there was a span of 12 bases. CDR1 and CDR2 from the germline V gene are SGDLS and YYNGEE. The CDR3 is made up of 15 amino acids. DNA for the CDR3: TGTGCCAGCAGCCCGCGAGGGGACAGCAATCAGCCCCAGCATTTT. This gives the protein CASSPRGDSNQPQHF.

The genes are TRBV20-1 and TRBJ1-2, with TRBD1 matching over 11 bases. CDR3 length equals 11 residues. In germline, CDR1 is DFQATT, CDR2 SNEGSKA (reference sequence). CDR3 nucleotide sequence: TGCACGGGGACAGGGGGCTATGGCTACACCTTC. Translation gives CTGTGGYGYTF.

The V and J genes are TRBV9 and TRBJ2-1; TRBD2 might be the D (5 bases). CDR3 length: 15 residues. V was trimmed by 3 bases and J by 0 bases, leaving 10 bases between them. CDR1 and CDR2 (germline): SGDLS, YYNGEE. The CDR3 here is CASSADFGSYNEQFF. The CDR3 coding sequence is TGTGCCAGCAGCGCGGACTTCGGCTCCTACAATGAGCAGTTCTTC.

The J gene is TRBJ2-2, the V gene TRBV28; TRBD2 is a possible D gene (7 bases). There are 19 residues in the CDR3. V shed 1 base and J shed 0 bases, with 18 bases lying between them. CDR1 and CDR2 (germline): MDHEN, SYDVKM. As DNA, the CDR3 is TGTGCCAGCAGTTTATACCCGGCCCGGGGGGCATCGAACACCGGGGAGCTGTTTTTT. Translated: CASSLYPARGASNTGELFF.

This clone came up once. The chain couples TRBV4-1 to TRBJ1-2; TRBD1 matches 9 bases. V gave up 4 bases and J gave up 2 bases; unmatched junction bases: 17. Germline CDR1 reads MGHRA; CDR2 reads YSYEKL. CDR3 length equals 19 residues. The CDR3 DNA reads TGCGCCAGCAGCCCGTCCCGGGACAGGGAGAAAAGAAAAAACTATGGCTACACCTTC. Protein sequence: CASSPSRDREKRKNYGYTF.

The genes are TRBV4-3 and TRBJ1-6; D is perhaps TRBD1 (5 bases). This CDR3 region has 15 residues. Trimming cost V 1 base and J 9 bases, with 13 bases left between them. Germline values: CDR1 LGHNA, CDR2 YSLEER. The CDR3 DNA follows: TGCGCCAGCAGCCAAGCTCAGGGAGGGACTTCACCCCTCCACTTT. Translation: CASSQAQGGTSPLHF.

The CDR3 is CASSQASGYEQYF. The CDR3 nucleotides read TGTGCCAGCAGCCAAGCTAGCGGCTACGAGCAGTACTTC. The rearrangement joins TRBV3-1 (or the pseudogene TRBV3-2) to TRBJ2-7; 7 nucleotides line up with TRBD2. The J segment lost 3 bases and the V segment lost 1 base, leaving 0 bases of the junction unmatched. Germline V lookup: CDR1 LGHDT, CDR2 YNNKEL (reference sequence). The CDR3 has 13 residues.

V is TRBV3-1 (or the pseudogene TRBV3-2) and J is TRBJ1-1, with TRBD1 identical over 7 bases. The CDR3 length is 14 residues. Germline V CDR1 and CDR2: LGHDT, YNNKEL (reference sequence). With 4 bases clipped from V and 2 bases from J, the junction kept 4 bases outside the gene matches. CDR3 in DNA: TGTGCCAGCAGCCTGGGACAGCAAAACACTGAAGCTTTCTTT. Encoded protein: CASSLGQQNTEAFF.

V usage is TRBV18 and J usage is TRBJ2-7; possibly TRBD1 for D (6 bases). Germline-derived CDR1 and CDR2 are KGHSH and LQKENI. V lost 3 bases and J lost 3, with 12 bases in between. The CDR3 spans 14 residues. CDR3 region: CASSPHRALYEQYF. In nucleotides, the CDR3 is TGTGCCAGCTCACCCCACAGGGCTCTCTACGAGCAGTACTTC.

This sequence joins TRBV10-2 and TRBJ1-6, with D unclear. Germline CDR1 and CDR2: WSHSY and SAAADI. Trimming pared 7 bases from V and 6 bases from J, leaving 10 bases between. CDR3 size: 13 residues. The CDR3 here is CASTLTSNSPLHF. The CDR3 nucleotides read TGCGCCAGCACCCTCACAAGTAATTCACCCCTCCACTTT.

The rearrangement joins TRBV15 to TRBJ2-3; no clear D gene. CDR3 length: 13 amino acids. Looked up from germline, CDR1 is LNHNV and CDR2 is YYDKDF (reference sequence). V lost 3 bases and J 2 bases, leaving 6 bases between the germline ends. This CDR3 is CATSRNPTDTQYF. CDR3 in DNA: TGTGCCACCAGCAGGAACCCCACAGATACGCAGTATTTT.

This clone has only one observation. The rearrangement joins TRBV28 to TRBJ1-6; D might be TRBD1 (6 bases). This CDR3 region has 14 residues. The V gene lost 5 bases and the J gene lost 10 bases, with 15 bases spanning the gap. The germline CDR1 and CDR2 sequences are MDHEN and SYDVKM. This CDR3 is CASSGRGLGSPLHF. Here the CDR3 DNA reads TGTGCCAGCAGTGGCAGGGGCTTAGGGTCACCCCTCCACTTT. Full variable domain (outside the CDR3, taken from reference TRBV28 and TRBJ1-6): DVKVTQSSRYLVKRTGEKVFLECVQDMDHENMFWYRQDPGLGLRLIYFSYDVKMKEKGDIPEGYSVSREKKERFSLILESASTNQTSMYLCASSGRGLGSPLHFGNGTRLTVT.

This chain connects TRBV18 to TRBJ2-7, with 9 bases matching TRBD2. Unmatched junction bases numbered 3, after V lost 4 bases and J lost 2 bases. Germline loops: CDR1 KGHSH, CDR2 LQKENI. This CDR3 comprises 14 residues. CDR3: CASSQASGAYEQYF. Here the CDR3 DNA reads TGTGCCAGCTCACAGGCTAGCGGGGCCTACGAGCAGTACTTC.

This chain uses TRBV6-1 with TRBJ2-7; maybe TRBD1 (5 bases). The V and J ends lost 1 base and 5 bases respectively, with 9 bases between them. This CDR3 contains 13 residues. Germline V gene sequence: CDR1 MNHNS, CDR2 SASEGT. The CDR3 DNA is TGTGCCAGCAGTGAAGTAGGGGAAGACGAGCAGTACTTC. Its translation: CASSEVGEDEQYF.

The chain is built from TRBV13 and TRBJ2-7, with D perhaps TRBD2 (5 bases). The V end was cut by 3 bases, the J end by 7 bases, with 10 bases between. Germline CDR1 PRHDT, CDR2 FYEKMQ (reference sequence). CDR3 length equals 12 residues. The CDR3 region is CASSFRGKEQYF. The DNA for the CDR3 is TGTGCCAGCAGCTTTCGAGGGAAGGAGCAGTACTTC. The full variable domain, with the rest looked up from reference TRBV13 and TRBJ2-7, is AAGVIQSPRHLIKEKRETATLKCYPIPRHDTVYWYQQGPGQDPQFLISFYEKMQSDKGSIPDRFSAQQFSDYHSELNMSSLELGDSALYFCASSFRGKEQYFGPGTRLTVT.